Listed here are 30 T cell receptor beta chains from one sample, sequenced in a study of Ad26.COV2.S vaccination and SARS-CoV-2 variants. Clones were read by immunoSEQ multiplex PCR, and TCRdb kept only the in-frame ones, dropping some. The sample includes approximately 400,000 clones, roughly 94% of them seen just once. The sample consisted of peripheral blood, taken after recovery from COVID-19. The receptors stem from a human donor who had recovered from COVID-19.

The CDR3: CASSKRTAYNEQFF. CDR3 nucleotide sequence: TGTGCCAGCAGCAAAAGGACAGCCTACAATGAGCAGTTCTTC. The rearrangement joins TRBV5-6 to TRBJ2-1; D perhaps matches TRBD1 (6 bases). In germline, CDR1 is SGHDT, CDR2 YYEEEE. CDR3 size: 14 residues. Trimming took off 4 bases at V and 2 bases at J, with 10 bases between the two ends.

The chain has TRBV13 and TRBJ2-7; a possible D gene is TRBD2 (6 bases). This CDR3 spans 12 amino acids. The germline V and J ends were trimmed by 4 bases and 5 bases, with 9 bases remaining between them. The V gene's germline CDR1 is PRHDT and CDR2 FYEKMQ (reference sequence). The CDR3 region has the DNA TGTGCCAGCAGCTCGGCGGGGAACGAGCAGTACTTC. It translates to CASSSAGNEQYF.

The genes are TRBV5-1 and TRBJ1-2; 12 bases are shared with TRBD1. The length of the CDR3 is 15 residues. Unmatched junction bases numbered 4, after V lost 0 bases and J lost 7 bases. Germline lookup yields CDR1 SGHRS and CDR2 YFSETQ. The CDR3 DNA follows: TGCGCCAGCAGCTTGGGGGACAGGGGGCGCGGTGGCTACACCTTC. Translating it yields CASSLGDRGRGGYTF.

In its sample, this clone was seen once. This chain uses TRBV29-1 with TRBJ2-2; 10 nucleotides line up with TRBD2. J gave up 6 bases and V 7 bases, and 8 bases lay outside the gene matches. CDR3 size: 14 residues. Germline loops: CDR1 SQVTM, CDR2 ANQGSEA. DNA for the CDR3: TGCAGCGCCCAGGAGCGGGGGGGCCCCGGGGAGCTGTTTTTT. As protein: CSAQERGGPGELFF.

The chain recombines TRBV20-1 with TRBJ2-1; no definite D call. Germline V gives CDR1 DFQATT, CDR2 SNEGSKA (reference sequence). The CDR3 is 11 amino acids. The CDR3: CKTDSYNEQFF. The CDR3 DNA is TGCAAAACTGACTCCTACAATGAGCAGTTCTTC.

The chain recombines TRBV6-5 with TRBJ1-1, with D possibly matching TRBD1 (6 bases). This CDR3 is built from 14 residues. With 7 bases removed from V and 6 bases from J, the gap between germline ends came to 18 bases. Germline V gene lookup returns CDR1 MNHEY and CDR2 SVGAGI. The CDR3 loop reads CASKTGHSVAEAFF. The CDR3 nucleotides read TGTGCCAGCAAAACAGGGCATTCTGTCGCTGAAGCTTTCTTT.

This sequence joins TRBV5-5 and TRBJ1-5; TRBD1 matches 9 bases. Trimming took 0 bases from V and 3 from J; bases not matched to a gene: 7. The germline V gene encodes CDR1 SGHKS and CDR2 YYEKEE (reference sequence). The CDR3 is 17 amino acids. The DNA of the CDR3 is TGTGCCAGCAGCTTGGAAGGGACAGGGATTTCCAATCAGCCCCAGCATTTT. As protein: CASSLEGTGISNQPQHF. The complete variable domain, with remaining parts taken from reference TRBV5-5 and TRBJ1-5, reads DAGVTQSPTHLIKTRGQQVTLRCSPISGHKSVSWYQQVLGQGPQFIFQYYEKEERGRGNFPDRFSARQFPNYSSELNVNALLLGDSALYLCASSLEGTGISNQPQHFGDGTRLSIL.

The genes are TRBV28 and TRBJ1-4; tentatively, D is TRBD1 (6 bases). Trimming pared 8 bases from V and 7 bases from J, leaving 14 bases between. This CDR3 is built from 13 residues. Germline CDR1 and CDR2: MDHEN and SYDVKM. The CDR3 region is CASLRGAAEKLFF. For the CDR3, the DNA is TGTGCCAGCTTGCGGGGGGCAGCTGAAAAACTGTTTTTT.

The chain couples TRBV12-5 to TRBJ1-2, with D uncertain. Trimming took 0 bases from V and 4 from J, leaving 3 bases between them. Germline CDR1 reads LGHNT; CDR2 reads FRNRAP. The CDR3 consists of 12 residues. In DNA, the CDR3 is TGTGCTAGTGGTTTGGTTTCCTATGGCTACACCTTC. It yields the protein CASGLVSYGYTF. Full variable domain (outside the CDR3, taken from reference TRBV12-5 and TRBJ1-2): DARVTQTPRHKVTEMGQEVTMRCQPILGHNTVFWYRQTMMQGLELLAYFRNRAPLDDSGMPKDRFSAEMPDATLATLKIQPSEPRDSAVYFCASGLVSYGYTFGSGTRLTVV.

V usage is TRBV7-9 and J usage is TRBJ2-1; D call uncertain. The V gene lost 7 bases and the J gene lost 5 bases, with 9 bases spanning the gap. The CDR3 extends over 12 amino acids. CDR1 and CDR2 from the germline V gene are SEHNR and FQNEAQ (reference sequence). CDR3 in amino acids: CASTVLNNEQFF. CDR3 in DNA: TGTGCCAGCACCGTACTGAACAATGAGCAGTTCTTC.

The chain recombines TRBV5-1 with TRBJ1-1, with 7 nucleotides matching TRBD1. This CDR3 has 15 amino acids. The V segment lost 5 bases and the J segment 5 bases; nucleotides outside the gene matches: 12. CDR1 and CDR2 from the germline V gene are SGHRS and YFSETQ. CDR3 loop: CASRRPTGPGTEAFF. The CDR3 nucleotides are TGCGCCAGCAGAAGACCGACAGGGCCCGGGACTGAAGCTTTCTTT.

This clone is a singleton in its sample. V usage is TRBV6-6 and J usage is TRBJ2-5; D may be TRBD1 (6 bases). The CDR3 length is 13 residues. V was clipped by 4 bases and J by 4 bases, with 10 bases between them. Germline V CDR1 and CDR2: MNHNY, SVGAGI (reference sequence). The CDR3: CASSSTGPETQYF. The CDR3, as DNA: TGTGCCAGCAGTTCGACAGGCCCAGAGACCCAGTACTTC.

The chain recombines TRBV9 with TRBJ2-3; D is unclear. V was clipped by 0 bases and J by 0 bases, with 8 bases between them. The CDR3 spans 15 residues. Germline-derived CDR1 and CDR2 are SGDLS and YYNGEE. This chain's CDR3 is CASSVGQFSTDTQYF. The CDR3 bases are TGTGCCAGCAGCGTAGGGCAGTTCAGCACAGATACGCAGTATTTT.

This sequence joins TRBV3-1 (or the pseudogene TRBV3-2) and TRBJ2-3, with D hard to call. This CDR3 spans 16 amino acids. Germline V gene data show CDR1 as LGHDT and CDR2 as YNNKEL (reference sequence). With 1 base removed from V and 0 bases from J, the gap between germline ends came to 11 bases. In nucleotides, the CDR3 is TGTGCCAGCAGCCAAGCCCCACTACTAAGCACAGATACGCAGTATTTT. Translation: CASSQAPLLSTDTQYF.

The chain joins TRBV5-5 to TRBJ2-7; a weak D match, TRBD1 (6 bases). CDR1 SGHKS and CDR2 YYEKEE come from the germline V gene (reference sequence). The CDR3 is made up of 15 amino acids. Trimming shortened V by 0 bases and J by 2 bases, and 12 bases separated the two germline ends. The CDR3 reads CASSLGQGITYEQYF. CDR3 DNA sequence: TGTGCCAGCAGCTTGGGGCAGGGGATAACCTACGAGCAGTACTTC.

The chain joins TRBV6-5 to TRBJ2-7; D not resolved. V lost 6 bases and J 0 bases, leaving 12 bases between the germline ends. CDR1 and CDR2 (germline): MNHEY, SVGAGI. The CDR3 has 14 amino acids. CDR3 loop: CASSPWQASYEQYF. CDR3 sequence (DNA): TGTGCCAGCAGCCCATGGCAGGCCTCCTACGAGCAGTACTTC.

The count of this clone is one. The chain is built from TRBV7-9 and TRBJ1-2; maybe TRBD1 (6 bases). Trimming cost V 2 bases and J 7 bases, with 11 bases left between them. This CDR3 contains 13 residues. Germline CDR1 reads SEHNR; CDR2 reads FQNEAQ (reference sequence). This chain's CDR3 is CASSLTGTGGYTF. The CDR3 DNA follows: TGTGCCAGCAGCTTAACAGGGACCGGTGGCTACACCTTC.

The table lists this clone with a count of one. V usage is TRBV2 and J usage is TRBJ2-5, with 10 bases matching TRBD2. The germline CDR1 and CDR2 sequences are SNHLY and FYNNEI. This CDR3 spans 17 amino acids. The V segment lost 4 bases and the J segment 4 bases; nucleotides outside the gene matches: 12. DNA of the CDR3: TGTGCCAGCAGTGCCGCACTCCACAAGCGGGGGGGAGAGACCCAGTACTTC. It codes for CASSAALHKRGGETQYF.

V usage is TRBV7-9 and J usage is TRBJ1-1; TRBD1 aligns across 9 bases. The CDR3 sequence is 14 residues long. The V and J ends lost 3 bases and 9 bases, in that order; junction bases with no gene match: 8. From germline, CDR1 is SEHNR and CDR2 FQNEAQ (reference sequence). The CDR3 loop reads CASSFPGGTGQAFF. For the CDR3, the DNA is TGTGCCAGCAGCTTTCCCGGCGGGACAGGGCAAGCTTTCTTT.

V and J are TRBV6-5 and TRBJ2-3; D is uncertain. The CDR3 spans 15 residues. The V end was cut by 4 bases, the J end by 5 bases, with 16 bases between. The V gene's germline CDR1 is MNHEY and CDR2 SVGAGI. The chain's CDR3 is CASSLGIPKGDTQYF. The DNA of the CDR3 is TGTGCCAGCAGTTTAGGCATTCCTAAGGGAGATACGCAGTATTTT.

The gene calls are TRBV6-4 and TRBJ1-1; TRBD1 agrees at 7 bases. V was clipped by 6 bases and J by 2 bases; unmatched bases: 3. Germline V lookup: CDR1 MRHNA, CDR2 SNTAGT. The CDR3 consists of 13 residues. The CDR3, as DNA: TGTGCCAGCAGGAGGGGGCTAAACACTGAAGCTTTCTTT. Residues: CASRRGLNTEAFF.

The chain combines TRBV28 with TRBJ1-6; D possibly corresponds to TRBD1 (5 bases). Trimming stripped 6 bases from V and 0 bases from J, with 12 bases between. CDR1 and CDR2 (germline): MDHEN, SYDVKM. This CDR3 spans 16 amino acids. The CDR3 sequence is CASSQNQGSYNSPLHF. The CDR3 DNA follows: TGTGCCAGCAGCCAGAATCAGGGCTCCTATAATTCACCCCTCCACTTT.

The chain employs TRBV27 and TRBJ2-7; 8 bases line up with TRBD1. This CDR3 has 16 amino acids. Germline lookup yields CDR1 MNHEY and CDR2 SMNVEV (reference sequence). V shed 0 bases, J shed 5 bases, and the junction held 9 bases outside the gene matches. For the CDR3, the DNA is TGTGCCAGCAGTTTATCCCCGGACAGGGACAAGAACGAGCAGTACTTC. Translated, it gives CASSLSPDRDKNEQYF.

The table lists this clone with a count of one. V is TRBV19 and J is TRBJ2-1; TRBD2 agrees at 7 bases. This CDR3 is 15 amino acids long. The germline V gene encodes CDR1 LNHDA and CDR2 SQIVND (reference sequence). The V gene end was trimmed by 6 bases and the J gene end by 3 bases; junction bases not matched to a gene: 8. For the CDR3, the DNA is TGTGCCAGTAGGCCCTCCGGGGGGTTCTACAATGAGCAGTTCTTC. Protein product: CASRPSGGFYNEQFF.

The chain recombines TRBV6-5 with TRBJ2-3; 7 bases are shared with TRBD1. CDR3 length: 15 residues. From germline, CDR1 is MNHEY and CDR2 SVGAGI. Trimming removed 0 bases from V and 1 base from J; junction bases left unmatched: 1. Written as DNA, the CDR3 is TGTGCCAGCAGTTACTCGGGGACAGGCACAGATACGCAGTATTTT. Encoded protein: CASSYSGTGTDTQYF.

V and J are TRBV4-1 and TRBJ2-3, with TRBD1 matching over 8 bases. Trimming cost V 4 bases and J 2 bases; bases outside gene matches: 5. The CDR3 has 15 amino acids. From germline, CDR1 is MGHRA and CDR2 YSYEKL. DNA for the CDR3: TGCGCCAGCAGCCCCCGGACAGGGAACACAGATACGCAGTATTTT. Amino acids: CASSPRTGNTDTQYF.

CDR3 sequence (DNA): TGTGCCAGCAGCCCCCGGGCCTTACTCCAAGAGACCCAGTACTTC. Translated, it gives CASSPRALLQETQYF. The chain links TRBV6-5 to TRBJ2-5; no definite D call. The CDR3 length is 15 residues. Germline CDR1 is MNHEY and CDR2 is SVGAGI. The ends were cut back, 6 bases at V and 1 base at J, with 15 bases in the middle.

This chain links TRBV5-4 with TRBJ2-6, with a possible D match to TRBD2 (5 bases). Germline loops: CDR1 SGHNT, CDR2 YYREEE (reference sequence). The CDR3 is 16 residues long. The V and J ends lost 0 bases and 0 bases respectively, with 7 bases between them. The CDR3 loop is CASSLVDYSGANVLTF. The DNA of the CDR3 is TGTGCCAGCAGCTTGGTAGACTACTCTGGGGCCAACGTCCTGACTTTC.

This rearrangement joins TRBV19 to TRBJ2-1, with no clear D. V lost 3 bases, J lost 9 bases, and 18 bases lay in between. The CDR3 consists of 15 residues. Germline V gene lookup returns CDR1 LNHDA and CDR2 SQIVND (reference sequence). Here the CDR3 reads CASSIPHRGPGEQFF. Written as DNA, the CDR3 is TGTGCCAGTAGTATCCCGCATAGAGGCCCCGGTGAGCAGTTCTTC.

The chain couples TRBV7-2 to TRBJ2-4; D is ambiguous. Germline V gene lookup returns CDR1 SGHTA and CDR2 FQGNSA. This CDR3 has 16 residues. The V and J ends lost 6 bases and 0 bases respectively, with 15 bases between them. CDR3 protein: CASSYNRQLAKNIQYF. CDR3 in DNA: TGTGCCAGCAGTTACAACCGGCAGCTAGCCAAAAACATTCAGTACTTC.